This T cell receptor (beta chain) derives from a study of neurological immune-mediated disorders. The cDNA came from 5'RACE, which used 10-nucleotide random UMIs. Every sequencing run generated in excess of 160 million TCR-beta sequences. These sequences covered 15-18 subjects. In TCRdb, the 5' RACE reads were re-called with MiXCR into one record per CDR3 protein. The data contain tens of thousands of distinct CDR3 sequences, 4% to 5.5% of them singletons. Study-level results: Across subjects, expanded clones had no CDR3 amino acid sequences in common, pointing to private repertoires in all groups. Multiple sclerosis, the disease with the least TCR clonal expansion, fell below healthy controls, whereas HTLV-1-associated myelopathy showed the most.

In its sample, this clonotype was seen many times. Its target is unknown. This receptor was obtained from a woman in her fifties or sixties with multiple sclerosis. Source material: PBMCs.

CDR3 sequence reads: CASSLEGAGEQYV. As DNA, the CDR3 is TGTGCCAGCAGCTTAGAAGGGGCTGGCGAGCAGTACGTC. This chain connects TRBV7-8 to TRBJ2-7; D perhaps matches TRBD1 (5 bases). This CDR3 is 13 amino acids long. Trimming left V 1 base short and J 6 bases short, with 10 bases between. Germline V gene sequence: CDR1 SGHVS, CDR2 FQNEAQ.